This T cell receptor beta chain is from a study of T cell changes during pregnancy in multiple sclerosis. Germline CDR1 and CDR2: MNHEY and SVGAGI. Trimming removed 7 bases at V and 8 bases at J, with 15 bases between. The CDR3 length is 13 residues. The method was immunoSEQ multiplex PCR; TCRdb's version includes in-frame clones alone and lacks a portion of them. The sample has 35,000 to 45,000 clones; around 92% are singletons. V gene TRBV6-5 combines with J gene TRBJ2-1, with a possible D match to TRBD2 (5 bases). The sequence came from a female donor in good health, enrolled as a control in a pregnancy study. Sample: CD4+ T cells from peripheral blood mononuclear cells, taken after pregnancy. The CDR3 bases are TGTGCCAGCAAATGGTGGAGGACGTATGAGCAGTTCTTC. It specifies CASKWWRTYEQFF.